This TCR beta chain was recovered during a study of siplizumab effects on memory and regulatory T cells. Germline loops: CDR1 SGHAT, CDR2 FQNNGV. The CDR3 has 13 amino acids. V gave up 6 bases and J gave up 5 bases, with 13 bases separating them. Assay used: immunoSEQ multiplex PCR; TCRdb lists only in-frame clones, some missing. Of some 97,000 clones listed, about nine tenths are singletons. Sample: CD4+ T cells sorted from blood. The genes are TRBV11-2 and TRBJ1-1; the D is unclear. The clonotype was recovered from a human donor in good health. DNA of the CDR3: TGTGCCAGCAGGGTAGCGGGTAGTACTGAAGCTTTCTTT. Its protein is CASRVAGSTEAFF.